This TCR beta chain was sequenced in a study of siplizumab effects on memory and regulatory T cells. The assay was immunoSEQ multiplex PCR, and TCRdb's table has in-frame clones only and misses some. Altogether about 98,000 clones are present, approximately 90% being singletons, with the ten largest covering about 1.1%. Sequencing used CD4+ T cells sorted from blood. The sequence was obtained from a human donor in good health.

CDR3 region: CASSPRQGGIFEKLFF. The CDR3 DNA reads as TGTGCCAGCAGCCCCAGACAGGGTGGGATATTTGAAAAACTGTTTTTT. This rearrangement joins TRBV9 to TRBJ1-4; 7 bases agree with TRBD1. The germline CDR1 and CDR2 sequences are SGDLS and YYNGEE. The CDR3 loop spans 16 amino acids. V lost 4 bases, J lost 7 bases, and 13 bases stayed unmatched.